Below are 5 T cell receptor beta chains sequenced from a single sample in a study of T cells after yellow fever vaccination. TCRdb re-called the 5' RACE reads through MiXCR, storing one row per CDR3 protein. This table holds roughly 150,000 distinct CDR3 sequences, 7.7% found once. The sample in question was CD4+ T cells sorted from PBMCs, obtained 5 days after the yellow fever booster vaccination. These receptors were obtained from a man aged 25-40 years who received the YFV17D yellow fever vaccine.

This clonotype came up many times. The rearrangement links TRBV20-1 to TRBJ2-2; D is possibly TRBD2 (7 bases). V gave up 6 bases and J gave up 0 bases, with 14 bases separating them. CDR3 length: 15 residues. The germline V gene has CDR1 DFQATT and CDR2 SNEGSKA (reference sequence). The CDR3, as DNA: TGCAGTGCCGCGAGGGGGGGTCCGAACACCGGGGAGCTGTTTTTT. Its protein product is CSAARGGPNTGELFF.

Ten or more counts support this clonotype. V gene TRBV24-1 combines with J gene TRBJ2-2; possibly TRBD1 or TRBD2 for D (5 bases each). V was pared by 5 bases and J by 4 bases, with 13 bases between. CDR3 size: 15 residues. Per the germline V gene, CDR1 is KGHDR and CDR2 is SFDVKD. The CDR3 loop is CATSARDQLTGELFF. CDR3 coding DNA: TGTGCCACCAGTGCCCGGGACCAGCTCACCGGGGAGCTGTTTTTT.

This clonotype has at least ten counts. The chain links TRBV7-2 to TRBJ2-2, with 9 bases identical to TRBD2. V trimming: 1 base; J trimming: 8 bases; junction bases outside the gene matches: 8. CDR1 is SGHTA, CDR2 FQGNSA, per germline. CDR3 length: 16 residues. This chain's CDR3 is CASSLVGLAGWGELFF. The CDR3 DNA reads as TGTGCCAGCAGCTTAGTGGGACTAGCTGGATGGGGGGAGCTGTTTTTT.

The sample holds many counts of this clonotype. The V gene is TRBV7-2, the J gene TRBJ2-1; unclear D gene. The V end was cut by 2 bases, the J end by 0 bases, with 8 bases between. The CDR3 runs 15 residues. Germline values: CDR1 SGHTA, CDR2 FQGNSA. CDR3 amino acids: CASSLTGYSYNEQFF. CDR3 nucleotide sequence: TGTGCCAGCAGCTTAACCGGGTACTCCTACAATGAGCAGTTCTTC.

In this sample, this clonotype turned up a few times. One end of the junction does not line up with germline, which may come from a read error. This chain connects TRBV20-1 to TRBJ1-1; 8 bases agree with TRBD1. This CDR3 has 16 residues. The germline CDR1 and CDR2 sequences are DFQATT and SNEGSKA (reference sequence). The CDR3 is CCAREGTGHMNTEAFF. The DNA of the CDR3 is TGCTGTGCTAGGGAGGGGACAGGACACATGAACACTGAAGCTTTCTTT.